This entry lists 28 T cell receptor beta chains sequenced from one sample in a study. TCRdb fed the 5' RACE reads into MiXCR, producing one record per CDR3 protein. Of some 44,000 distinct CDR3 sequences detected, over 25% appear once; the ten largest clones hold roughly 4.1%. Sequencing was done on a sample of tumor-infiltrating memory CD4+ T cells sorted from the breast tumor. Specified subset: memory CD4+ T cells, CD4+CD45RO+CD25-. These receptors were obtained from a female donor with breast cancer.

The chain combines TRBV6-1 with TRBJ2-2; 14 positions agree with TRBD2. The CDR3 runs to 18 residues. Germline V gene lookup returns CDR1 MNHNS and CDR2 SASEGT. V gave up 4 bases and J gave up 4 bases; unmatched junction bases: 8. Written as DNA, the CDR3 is TGTGCCAGCAGTGGATCGGGACTAGCGGGGGTCTTCACCGGGGAGCTGTTTTTT. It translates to CASSGSGLAGVFTGELFF.

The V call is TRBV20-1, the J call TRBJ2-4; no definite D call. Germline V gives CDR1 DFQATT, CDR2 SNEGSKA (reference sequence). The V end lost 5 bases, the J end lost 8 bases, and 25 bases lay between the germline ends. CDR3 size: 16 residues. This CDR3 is CSASTTDFLVSDIQYF. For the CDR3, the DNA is TGCAGTGCTTCAACAACAGATTTTTTAGTGAGTGACATTCAGTACTTC.

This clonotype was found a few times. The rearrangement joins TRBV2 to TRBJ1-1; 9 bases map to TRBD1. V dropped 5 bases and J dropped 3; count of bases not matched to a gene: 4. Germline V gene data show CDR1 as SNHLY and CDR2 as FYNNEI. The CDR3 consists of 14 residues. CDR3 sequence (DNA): TGTGCCAGCAGTTACAGGGGGCTGGACACTGAAGCTTTCTTT. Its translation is CASSYRGLDTEAFF.

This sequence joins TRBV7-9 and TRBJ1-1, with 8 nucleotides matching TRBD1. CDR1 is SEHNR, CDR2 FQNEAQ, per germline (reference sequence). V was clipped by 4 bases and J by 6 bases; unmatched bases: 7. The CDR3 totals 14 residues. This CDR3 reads CASSSLDRAPEAFF. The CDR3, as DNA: TGTGCCAGCAGCTCCCTGGACAGGGCACCTGAAGCTTTCTTT.

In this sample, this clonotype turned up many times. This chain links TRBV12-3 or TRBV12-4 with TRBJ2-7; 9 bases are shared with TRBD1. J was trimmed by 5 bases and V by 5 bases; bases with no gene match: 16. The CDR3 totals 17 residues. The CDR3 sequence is CASSTPIIWGQGHEQYF. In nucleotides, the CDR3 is TGTGCCAGCAGTACCCCGATAATTTGGGGACAGGGCCACGAGCAGTACTTC.

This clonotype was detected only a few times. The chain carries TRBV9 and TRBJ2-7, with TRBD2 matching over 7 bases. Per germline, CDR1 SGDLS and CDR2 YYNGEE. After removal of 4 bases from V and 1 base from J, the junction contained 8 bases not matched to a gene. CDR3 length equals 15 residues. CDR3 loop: CASSPDGGTSYEQYF. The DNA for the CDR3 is TGTGCCAGCAGCCCCGACGGGGGGACTTCCTACGAGCAGTACTTC.

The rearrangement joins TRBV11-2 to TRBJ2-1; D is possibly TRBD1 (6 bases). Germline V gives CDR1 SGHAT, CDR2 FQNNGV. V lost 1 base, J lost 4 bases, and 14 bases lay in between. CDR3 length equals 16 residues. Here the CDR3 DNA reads TGTGCCAGCAGCTTAGCCCGAACAGGGTCGTACAATGAGCAGTTCTTC. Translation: CASSLARTGSYNEQFF.

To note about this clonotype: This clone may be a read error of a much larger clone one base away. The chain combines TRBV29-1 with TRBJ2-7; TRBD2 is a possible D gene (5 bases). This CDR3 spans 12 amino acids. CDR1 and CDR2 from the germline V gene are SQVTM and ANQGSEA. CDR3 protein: CSVETGVREQHF. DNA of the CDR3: TGCAGCGTTGAAACTGGGGTAAGGGAGCAGCACTTC.

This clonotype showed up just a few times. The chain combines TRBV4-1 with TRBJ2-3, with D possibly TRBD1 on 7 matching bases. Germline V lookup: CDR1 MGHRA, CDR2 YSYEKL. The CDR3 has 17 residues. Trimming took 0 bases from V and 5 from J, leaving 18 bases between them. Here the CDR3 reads CASSQDGGGAGVDTQYF. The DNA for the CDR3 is TGCGCCAGCAGCCAAGATGGAGGGGGCGCGGGTGTAGATACGCAGTATTTT.

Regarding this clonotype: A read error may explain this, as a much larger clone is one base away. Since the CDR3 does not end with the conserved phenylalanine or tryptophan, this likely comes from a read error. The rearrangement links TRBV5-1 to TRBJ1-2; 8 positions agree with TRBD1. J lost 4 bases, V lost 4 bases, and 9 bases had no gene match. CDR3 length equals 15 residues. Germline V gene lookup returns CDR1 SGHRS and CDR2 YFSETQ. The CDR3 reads CASSPGGAWSYGYTL. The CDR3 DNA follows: TGCGCCAGCAGCCCAGGGGGCGCTTGGAGCTATGGCTACACCCTC.

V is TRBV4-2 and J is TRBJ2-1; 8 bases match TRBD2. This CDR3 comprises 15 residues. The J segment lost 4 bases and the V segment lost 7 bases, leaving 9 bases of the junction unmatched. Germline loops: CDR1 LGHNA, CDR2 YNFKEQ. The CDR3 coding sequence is TGTGCCAGCACCCCCATGGGACTAGGATACAATGAGCAGTTCTTC. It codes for CASTPMGLGYNEQFF.

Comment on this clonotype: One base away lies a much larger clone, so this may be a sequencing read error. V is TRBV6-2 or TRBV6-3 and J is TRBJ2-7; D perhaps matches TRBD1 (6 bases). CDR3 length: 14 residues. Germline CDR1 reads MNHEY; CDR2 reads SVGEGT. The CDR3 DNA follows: TGTACCAGCAGTTACTCCGGACAGCCCTACGAGCAGTACTTC. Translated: CTSSYSGQPYEQYF.

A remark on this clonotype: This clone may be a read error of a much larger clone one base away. This CDR3 reads CTSTTTGRNTEAFF. The CDR3 region has the DNA TGTACCAGCACAACCACAGGGAGGAACACTGAAGCTTTCTTT. The gene calls are TRBV28 and TRBJ1-1; weak D call: TRBD1 (6 bases). This CDR3 contains 14 residues. Germline V CDR1 and CDR2: MDHEN, SYDVKM. Full variable domain (missing parts from reference TRBV28 and TRBJ1-1): DVKVTQSSRYLVKRTGEKVFLECVQDMDHENMFWYRQDPGLGLRLIYFSYDVKMKEKGDIPEGYSVSREKKERFSLILESASTNQTSMYLCTSTTTGRNTEAFFGQGTRLTVV.

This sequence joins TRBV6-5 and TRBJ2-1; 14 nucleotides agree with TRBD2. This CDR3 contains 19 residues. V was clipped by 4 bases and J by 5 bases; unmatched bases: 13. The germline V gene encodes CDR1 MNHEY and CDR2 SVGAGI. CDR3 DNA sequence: TGTGCCAGCAGTTCCGGACTAGCGGGAGGATATTTCCGCGACAATGAGCAGTTCTTC. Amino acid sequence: CASSSGLAGGYFRDNEQFF.

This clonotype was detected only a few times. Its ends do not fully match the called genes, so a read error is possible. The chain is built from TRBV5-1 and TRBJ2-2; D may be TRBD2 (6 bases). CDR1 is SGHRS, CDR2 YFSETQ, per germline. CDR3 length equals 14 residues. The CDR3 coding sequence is TGCGCCAGCAGCGCGCGGGAAAACACCGGAGAGCTGTTTTTT. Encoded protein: CASSARENTGELFF. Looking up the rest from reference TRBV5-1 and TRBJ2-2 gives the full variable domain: KAGVTQTPRYLIKTRGQQVTLSCSPISGHRSVSWYQQTPGQGLQFLFEYFSETQRNKGNFPGRFSGRQFSNSRSEMNVSTLELGDSALYLCASSARENTGELFFGEGSRLTVL.

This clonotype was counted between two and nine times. The DNA for the CDR3 is TGCGCCAGCAGCTTGACGACGAACACTGAAGCTTTCTTT. This codes for CASSLTTNTEAFF. The J gene is TRBJ1-1, the V gene TRBV5-1; no firm D call. Germline V gene data show CDR1 as SGHRS and CDR2 as YFSETQ. The V and J ends lost 1 base and 1 base respectively, with 5 bases between them. This CDR3 is built from 13 residues.

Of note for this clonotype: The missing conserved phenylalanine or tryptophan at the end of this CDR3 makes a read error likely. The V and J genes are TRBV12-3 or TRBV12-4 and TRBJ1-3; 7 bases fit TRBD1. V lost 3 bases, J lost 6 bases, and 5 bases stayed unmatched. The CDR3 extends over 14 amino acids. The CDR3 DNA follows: TGTGCCAGCAGTTTCCTGGGACAGATAAACACCATATATCTT. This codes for CASSFLGQINTIYL.

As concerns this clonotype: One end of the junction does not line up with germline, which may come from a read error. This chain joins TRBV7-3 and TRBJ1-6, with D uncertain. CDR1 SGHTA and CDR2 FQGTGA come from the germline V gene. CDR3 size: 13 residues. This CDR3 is CASSPDYYSPLPF. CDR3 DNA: TGTGCCAGCAGTCCAGACTATTATTCACCCCTCCCCTTT.

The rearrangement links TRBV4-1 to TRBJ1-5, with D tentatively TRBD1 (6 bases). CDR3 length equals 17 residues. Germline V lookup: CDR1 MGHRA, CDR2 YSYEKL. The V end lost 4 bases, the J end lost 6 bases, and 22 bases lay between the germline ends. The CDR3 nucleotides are TGCGCCAGCAGCCGAAGGGGGGTTGGGGGATCCGGTCAGCCCCAGCATTTT. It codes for CASSRRGVGGSGQPQHF.

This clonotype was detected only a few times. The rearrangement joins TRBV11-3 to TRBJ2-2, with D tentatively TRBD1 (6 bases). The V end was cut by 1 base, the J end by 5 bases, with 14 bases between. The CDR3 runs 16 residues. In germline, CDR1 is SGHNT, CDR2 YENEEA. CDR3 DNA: TGTGCCAGCAGCTTAGGTACAGGGTGGTGGACCGGGGAGCTGTTTTTT. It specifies CASSLGTGWWTGELFF.

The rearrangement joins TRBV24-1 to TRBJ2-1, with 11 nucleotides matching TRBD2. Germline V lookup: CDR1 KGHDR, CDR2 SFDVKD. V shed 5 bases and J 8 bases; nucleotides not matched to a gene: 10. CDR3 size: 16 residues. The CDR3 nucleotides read TGTGCCACCAGTGGCGCTACTAGCGGGAGAGTCGATGAGCAGTTCTTC. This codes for CATSGATSGRVDEQFF.

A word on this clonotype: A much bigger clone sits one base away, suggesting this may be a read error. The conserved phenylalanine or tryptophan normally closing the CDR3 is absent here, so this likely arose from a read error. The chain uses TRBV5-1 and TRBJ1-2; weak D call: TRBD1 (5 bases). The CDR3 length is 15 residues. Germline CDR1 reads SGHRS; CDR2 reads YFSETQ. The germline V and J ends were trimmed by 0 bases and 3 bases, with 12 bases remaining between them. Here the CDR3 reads CASSLDGRADYGYTL. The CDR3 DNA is TGCGCCAGCAGCTTGGATGGCAGGGCGGACTATGGCTACACCCTC.

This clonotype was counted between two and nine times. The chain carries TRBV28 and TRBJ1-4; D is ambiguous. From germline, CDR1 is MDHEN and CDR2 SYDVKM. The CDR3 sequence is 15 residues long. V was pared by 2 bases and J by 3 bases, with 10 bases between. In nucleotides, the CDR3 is TGTGCCAGCAGTTTAAGACCCCAAGCTAATGAAAAACTGTTTTTT. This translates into CASSLRPQANEKLFF.

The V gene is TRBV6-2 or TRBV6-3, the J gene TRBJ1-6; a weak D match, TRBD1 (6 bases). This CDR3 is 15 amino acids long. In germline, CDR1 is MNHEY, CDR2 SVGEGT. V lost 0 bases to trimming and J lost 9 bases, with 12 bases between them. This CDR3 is CASSYSDRRGSPLHF. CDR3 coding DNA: TGTGCCAGCAGTTACTCCGACAGGCGCGGTTCACCCCTCCACTTT.

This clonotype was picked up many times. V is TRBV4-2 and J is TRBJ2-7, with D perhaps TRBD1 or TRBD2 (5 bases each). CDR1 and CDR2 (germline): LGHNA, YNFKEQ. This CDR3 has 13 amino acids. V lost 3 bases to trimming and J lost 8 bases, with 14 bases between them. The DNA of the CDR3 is TGTGCCAGCAGCCAGCCCGATGGGGGAAAGCAGTACTTC. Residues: CASSQPDGGKQYF.

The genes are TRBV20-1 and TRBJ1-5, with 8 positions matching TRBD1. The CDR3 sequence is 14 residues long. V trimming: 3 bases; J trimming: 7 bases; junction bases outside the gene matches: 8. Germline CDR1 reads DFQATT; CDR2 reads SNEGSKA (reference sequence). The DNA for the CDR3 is TGCAGTGCTAGTCGGCAGGGGGCGGCACAGCCCCAGCATTTT. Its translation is CSASRQGAAQPQHF.

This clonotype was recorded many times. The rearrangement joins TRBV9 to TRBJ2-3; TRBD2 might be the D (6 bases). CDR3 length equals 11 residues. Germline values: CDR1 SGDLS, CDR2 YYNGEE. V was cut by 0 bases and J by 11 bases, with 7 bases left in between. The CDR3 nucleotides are TGTGCCAGCAGCGTAGCGGGAGAGCAGTATTTT. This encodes CASSVAGEQYF.

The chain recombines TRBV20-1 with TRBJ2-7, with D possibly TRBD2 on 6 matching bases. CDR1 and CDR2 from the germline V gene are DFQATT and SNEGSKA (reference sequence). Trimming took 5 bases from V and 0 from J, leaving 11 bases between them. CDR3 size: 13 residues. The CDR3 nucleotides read TGCAGTGCTTATAGCGGAATCTCCTACGAGCAGTACTTC. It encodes CSAYSGISYEQYF.